Each of the 11 T cell receptor beta chains below was sequenced from the same sample in a study of molecular identifiers for immune sequencing clone quantification. TCRdb reprocessed the PCR reads with MiXCR, giving one entry per CDR3 protein. The top ten hold more than 1.3% of the sample, which has more than 50,000 distinct CDR3 sequences, around 20% seen once. Sample: naive CD8+ T cells from blood, with Jurkat cell RNA spiked in. Subset here: FACS-sorted CD8+CD4-CCR7+CD45RA+ naive T cells. These receptors were obtained from a human donor in good health. Some libraries in this study had Jurkat cell RNA spiked in.

This clonotype was detected only a few times. The J gene is TRBJ1-2, the V gene TRBV12-3 or TRBV12-4, with D hard to call. This CDR3 contains 14 residues. Trimming removed 4 bases from V and 2 bases from J, with 11 bases in between. The CDR3 DNA is TGTGCCAGCAGTTACCAGGCGGCGAACTATGGCTACACCTTC. Its translation: CASSYQAANYGYTF.

This clonotype was seen many times. V and J are TRBV28 and TRBJ1-4; 8 bases match TRBD1. The CDR3 is 16 amino acids. CDR1 and CDR2 (germline): MDHEN, SYDVKM. Unmatched junction bases numbered 7, after V lost 4 bases and J lost 3 bases. The CDR3 region has the DNA TGTGCCAGCAGTTGGCAGGGGGCGCATGCTAATGAAAAACTGTTTTTT. Its protein product is CASSWQGAHANEKLFF.

This clonotype was detected ten times or more. The J gene is TRBJ2-3, the V gene TRBV7-9; 9 positions agree with TRBD1. Germline V gene sequence: CDR1 SEHNR, CDR2 FQNEAQ (reference sequence). The CDR3 has 15 amino acids. Trimming at V came to 2 bases and at J to 3 bases, leaving 3 bases not matched to a gene. CDR3 nucleotides: TGTGCCAGCAGCTTACGGGACAGGGCAACAGATACGCAGTATTTT. Translation gives CASSLRDRATDTQYF.

At least ten counts were recorded for this clonotype. The V and J genes are TRBV28 and TRBJ2-7; 7 bases fit TRBD2. Germline CDR1 is MDHEN and CDR2 is SYDVKM. Losses at the gene ends were 1 base for V and 2 bases for J; bases not matched to a gene: 5. CDR3 size: 15 residues. The CDR3 sequence: CASSLFSGIAYEQYF. CDR3 bases: TGTGCCAGCAGTTTATTCAGCGGGATAGCCTACGAGCAGTACTTC.

The sample holds many counts of this clonotype. The rearrangement links TRBV4-1 to TRBJ2-7; unclear D gene. CDR3 length: 14 amino acids. Trimming removed 0 bases at V and 0 bases at J, with 6 bases between. Germline V gene lookup returns CDR1 MGHRA and CDR2 YSYEKL. The CDR3: CASSQETDSYEQYF. CDR3 DNA: TGCGCCAGCAGCCAAGAGACGGACTCCTACGAGCAGTACTTC.

This clonotype was seen a few times. This may arise from a read error, as a much more abundant clone is one base away. The chain employs TRBV4-1 and TRBJ2-1; 10 bases fit TRBD2. Looked up from germline, CDR1 is MGHRA and CDR2 is YSYEKL. The CDR3 is 14 amino acids. CDR3 nucleotides: TGCGCCAGCAGCCTCCTAGCGGGAGATAATGGGCAGTTCTTC. Protein product: CASSLLAGDNGQFF.

A remark on this clonotype: A much larger clonotype is one base distant, so this may be a read error. The V call is TRBV12-3 or TRBV12-4, the J call TRBJ1-2, with D perhaps matching TRBD1 (5 bases). Trimming cost V 6 bases and J 4 bases, with 15 bases left between them. This CDR3 region has 14 residues. The CDR3 coding sequence is TGTGCCAGCAGGACAAGAGGGGACGGCTATGGCTACACCTTC. Protein product: CASRTRGDGYGYTF.

This clonotype was found once. This may be a read error: a much more frequent sequence differs by one nucleotide. The chain combines TRBV11-3 with TRBJ2-2; D unclear. V dropped 6 bases and J dropped 5 bases, with 13 bases sitting between them. The CDR3 totals 14 residues. Germline lookup yields CDR1 SGHNT and CDR2 YENEEA. The CDR3 nucleotides are TGTGCCAGCAGGGGCCCACTGAGGACCGGGGAGCTGTTTTTT. It is translated as CASRGPLRTGELFF.

Ten or more counts support this clonotype. The V and J genes are TRBV6-5 and TRBJ2-6; D not resolved. This CDR3 region has 14 residues. Germline loops: CDR1 MNHEY, CDR2 SVGAGI. Trimming cost V 4 bases and J 3 bases, with 7 bases left between them. The CDR3 sequence is CASSFLVGANVLTF. The CDR3 bases are TGTGCCAGCAGTTTTCTGGTTGGGGCCAACGTCCTGACTTTC.

This clonotype occurred a few times. A read error is possible here, since a much larger clone lies one base away. The chain recombines TRBV24-1 with TRBJ2-1; 12 nucleotides match TRBD2. Germline V CDR1 and CDR2: KGHDR, SFDVKD. CDR3 length: 16 residues. This CDR3 reads CVTSDSGLAGLNEQFF. Here the CDR3 DNA reads TGTGTCACCAGTGATTCAGGACTAGCGGGATTGAATGAGCAGTTCTTC.

This clonotype was seen ten or more times. This chain connects TRBV27 to TRBJ2-2; no reliable D call. Germline V CDR1 and CDR2: MNHEY, SMNVEV (reference sequence). Trimming removed 3 bases at V and 5 bases at J, with 13 bases between. This CDR3 has 15 residues. CDR3 protein: CASSFGQSGTGELFF. The CDR3 coding sequence is TGTGCCAGCAGTTTTGGGCAGTCGGGTACCGGGGAGCTGTTTTTT.